These 12 T cell receptor beta chains originate from one sample sequenced in a study of T cells in Graves' hyperthyroidism and ophthalmopathy. RNA transcripts gave rise to amplified TCR beta CDR3 regions. An initial round of RT-PCR targeting the TCR CDR3 relied on the HTBI primer set. TCRdb reprocessed the multiplex PCR reads with MiXCR, giving one entry per CDR3 protein. The table has a few hundred thousand distinct CDR3 sequences, 35% to 55% seen once. Sequencing was performed on peripheral blood or thyroid tissue (not recorded which). The source of these receptors is a woman younger than 35 with Graves' hyperthyroidism.

This clonotype appeared many times. The chain couples TRBV7-9 to TRBJ2-7; 10 nucleotides align to TRBD2. Per germline, CDR1 SEHNR and CDR2 FQNEAQ (reference sequence). This CDR3 region has 15 residues. The V segment lost 5 bases and the J segment 7 bases; nucleotides outside the gene matches: 11. The chain's CDR3 is CASSPGTSDLGEQYF. CDR3 nucleotide sequence: TGTGCCAGCAGCCCAGGGACTAGCGACTTGGGGGAGCAGTACTTC.

This clonotype has at least ten counts. This chain uses TRBV6-5 with TRBJ1-2; a weak D match, TRBD1 (6 bases). This CDR3 spans 13 amino acids. Germline loops: CDR1 MNHEY, CDR2 SVGAGI. The V end was cut by 6 bases, the J end by 4 bases, with 12 bases between. The CDR3 region is CASRKPQGYGYTF. The CDR3 DNA reads as TGTGCCAGCAGGAAGCCACAGGGCTATGGCTACACCTTC.

Note on this clonotype: The junction departs from the called germline gene at one end, perhaps through a read error. V usage is TRBV12-3 or TRBV12-4 and J usage is TRBJ2-7, with 9 nucleotides matching TRBD2. There are 14 residues in the CDR3. For the CDR3, the DNA is TGTGCCAGCAGTTCGACTAGCGGCTCCTACGAGCAGCACTTC. Translation gives CASSSTSGSYEQHF.

This clonotype showed up just a few times. The genes are TRBV6-6 and TRBJ1-1, with D maybe TRBD1 (5 bases). The V end lost 2 bases, the J end lost 0 bases, and 13 bases lay between the germline ends. The CDR3 covers 16 residues. From germline, CDR1 is MNHNY and CDR2 SVGAGI (reference sequence). The chain's CDR3 is CASSYTPTVLNTEAFF. The CDR3 coding sequence is TGTGCCAGCAGTTACACCCCGACAGTTTTGAACACTGAAGCTTTCTTT.

J is TRBJ1-2 and V is TRBV24-1; a weak D match, TRBD1 (5 bases). The V and J ends lost 3 bases and 7 bases respectively, with 11 bases between them. Per germline, CDR1 KGHDR and CDR2 SFDVKD. This CDR3 has 13 amino acids. The CDR3 sequence: CATSDNGGLGYTF. CDR3 nucleotide sequence: TGTGCCACCAGTGATAACGGGGGTCTTGGCTACACCTTC.

This clonotype was picked up many times. The DNA of the CDR3 is TGTGCCAGCAGCAGGCTGGGGACGGACTCCTACAATGAGCAGTTCTTC. Its protein product is CASSRLGTDSYNEQFF. The rearrangement links TRBV5-6 to TRBJ2-1; D may be TRBD1 or TRBD2 (5 bases each). Germline values: CDR1 SGHDT, CDR2 YYEEEE. V was cut by 4 bases and J by 0 bases, with 14 bases left in between. This CDR3 has 16 residues. Full variable domain (remainder filled in from reference TRBV5-6 and TRBJ2-1): DAGVTQSPTHLIKTRGQQVTLRCSPKSGHDTVSWYQQALGQGPQFIFQYYEEEERQRGNFPDRFSGHQFPNYSSELNVNALLLGDSALYLCASSRLGTDSYNEQFFGPGTRLTVL.

J is TRBJ2-1 and V is TRBV19; TRBD2 agrees at 11 bases. With V trimmed by 6 bases and J by 4 bases, 8 bases remained unmatched. This CDR3 is built from 16 residues. CDR1 LNHDA and CDR2 SQIVND come from the germline V gene (reference sequence). The DNA for the CDR3 is TGTGCCAGTAGGGGGGCCGGGACTAGCGGATACAATGAGCAGTTCTTC. It encodes CASRGAGTSGYNEQFF.

This clonotype was observed a single time. The chain uses TRBV20-1 and TRBJ1-6; the D gene is possibly TRBD1 (5 bases). The V end was cut by 3 bases, the J end by 9 bases, with 15 bases between. The germline V gene encodes CDR1 DFQATT and CDR2 SNEGSKA (reference sequence). The CDR3 sequence is 14 residues long. This CDR3 is CSARTGLGISPLHF. The CDR3 bases are TGCAGTGCTAGGACGGGACTAGGAATTTCACCCCTCCACTTT.

This clonotype occurred many times. The chain links TRBV7-9 to TRBJ1-1, with D unclear. Germline-derived CDR1 and CDR2 are SEHNR and FQNEAQ (reference sequence). The CDR3 has 13 amino acids. Trimming cost V 5 bases and J 4 bases, with 11 bases left between them. The CDR3, as DNA: TGTGCCAGCAGCGTTATACCGGCCACTGAAGCTTTCTTT. This encodes CASSVIPATEAFF. The variable domain in full, completed from reference TRBV7-9 and TRBJ1-1, reads DTGVSQNPRHKITKRGQNVTFRCDPISEHNRLYWYRQTLGQGPEFLTYFQNEAQLEKSRLLSDRFSAERPKGSFSTLEIQRTEQGDSAMYLCASSVIPATEAFFGQGTRLTVV.

The table lists this clonotype with many counts. J is TRBJ2-5 and V is TRBV3-1, with D maybe TRBD1 (6 bases). This CDR3 is built from 15 residues. Trimming shortened V by 4 bases and J by 3 bases, and 15 bases separated the two germline ends. The germline V gene encodes CDR1 LGHDT and CDR2 YNNKEL (reference sequence). The CDR3 loop reads CASSLSTGIKETQYF. The CDR3 DNA is TGTGCCAGCAGCCTCTCAACAGGGATAAAAGAGACCCAGTACTTC.

This clonotype has ten or more counts. This chain links TRBV6-5 with TRBJ2-7; 12 positions match TRBD2. Per the germline V gene, CDR1 is MNHEY and CDR2 is SVGAGI. The CDR3 has 15 residues. V was pared by 5 bases and J by 5 bases, with 7 bases of the junction left unmatched. This CDR3 is CASSNRLAGVNEQYF. CDR3 sequence (DNA): TGTGCCAGCAGTAACCGACTAGCGGGAGTGAACGAGCAGTACTTC.

Concerning this clonotype itself: A read error may be the cause here, since a much bigger clone is one base away. The chain links TRBV7-2 to TRBJ1-2; 10 bases line up with TRBD1. Trimming cost V 7 bases and J 5 bases; bases outside gene matches: 13. Germline CDR1 reads SGHTA; CDR2 reads FQGNSA. The length of the CDR3 is 16 residues. The CDR3 bases are TGTGCCAGCAATCCTTCGACAGGGGGCCAACCTTATGGCTACACCTTC. This encodes CASNPSTGGQPYGYTF.